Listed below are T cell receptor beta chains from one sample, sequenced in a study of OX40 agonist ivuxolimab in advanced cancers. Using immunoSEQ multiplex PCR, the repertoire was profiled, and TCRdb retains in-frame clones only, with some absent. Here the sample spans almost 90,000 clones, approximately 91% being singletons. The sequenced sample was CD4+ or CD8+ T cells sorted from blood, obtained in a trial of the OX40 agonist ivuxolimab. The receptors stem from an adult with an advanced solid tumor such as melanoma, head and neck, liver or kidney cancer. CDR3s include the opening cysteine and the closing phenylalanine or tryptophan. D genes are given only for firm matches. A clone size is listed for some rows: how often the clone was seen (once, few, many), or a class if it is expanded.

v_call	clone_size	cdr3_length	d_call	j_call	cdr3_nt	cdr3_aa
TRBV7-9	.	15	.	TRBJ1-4	TGTGCCAGCAGCTTATTAGACACTTTGAAGGAAAAACTGTTTTTT	CASSLLDTLKEKLFF
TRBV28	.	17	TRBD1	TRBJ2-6	TGTGCCAGCAGTTGGGCCAGGGGGAACTCTGGGGCCAACGTCCTGACTTTC	CASSWARGNSGANVLTF
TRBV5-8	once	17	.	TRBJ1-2	TGTGCCAGCAGCTGGGACGTTAGGGGCAGGGGAGGCTATGGCTACACCTTC	CASSWDVRGRGGYGYTF
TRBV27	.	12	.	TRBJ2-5	TGTGCCAGCAGTTCCGGGGGAGAGACCCAGTACTTC	CASSSGGETQYF
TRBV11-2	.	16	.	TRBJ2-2	TGTGCCAGCAGCTTTTCTCCGGGCTCGGGCACCGGGGAGCTGTTTTTT	CASSFSPGSGTGELFF
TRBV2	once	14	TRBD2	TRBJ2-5	TGTGCCAGCAGCTCCGGGGGGGGTCAAGAGACCCAGTACTTC	CASSSGGGQETQYF
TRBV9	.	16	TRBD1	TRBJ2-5	TGTGCCAGCAGCGAGACCGCCGGACAGGGCGGGGAGACCCAGTACTTC	CASSETAGQGGETQYF
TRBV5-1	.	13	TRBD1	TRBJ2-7	TGCGCCACCAACAGGGGCCCTCGGGACGAGCAGTACTTC	CATNRGPRDEQYF
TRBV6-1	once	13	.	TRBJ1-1	TGTGCCAGCAGTGAATCGGGGAACACTGAAGCTTTCTTT	CASSESGNTEAFF
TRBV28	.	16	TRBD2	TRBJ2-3	TGTGCCAGCAGTTTATGGGTAGCGGGGGGCACAGATACGCAGTATTTT	CASSLWVAGGTDTQYF
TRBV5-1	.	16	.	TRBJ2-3	TGCGCCAGCAGCTTGGTGGCGGGATTCGACGCAGATACGCAGTATTTT	CASSLVAGFDADTQYF
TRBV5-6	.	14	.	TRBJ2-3	TGTGCCAGCAGCTTGGGGGGCCGGTCTGATACGCAGTATTTT	CASSLGGRSDTQYF
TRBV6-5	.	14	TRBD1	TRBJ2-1	TGTGCCAGCAGCCCCCCGGGACAGGTCAATGAGCAGTTCTTC	CASSPPGQVNEQFF
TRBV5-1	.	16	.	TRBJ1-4	TGCGCCAGCAGCCGAAACTCCTGGGGGCCGGGTGAAAAACTGTTTTTT	CASSRNSWGPGEKLFF
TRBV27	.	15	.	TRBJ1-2	TGTGCCAGCAGTCCTCTAGCGGCGGATAACTATGGCTACACCTTC	CASSPLAADNYGYTF
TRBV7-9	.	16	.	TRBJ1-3	TGTGCCAGCAGCTTAGCACAGGGCCACTCTGGAAACACCATATATTTT	CASSLAQGHSGNTIYF
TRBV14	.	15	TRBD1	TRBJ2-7	TGTGCCAGCACGCCTTCGGGACAGGGAATAAACGAGCAGTACTTC	CASTPSGQGINEQYF
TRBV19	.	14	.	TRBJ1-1	TGTGCCAGTAGTATAGAGGGGGGCTCCACTGAAGCTTTCTTT	CASSIEGGSTEAFF
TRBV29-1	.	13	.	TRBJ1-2	TGCAGCGTCGACCGTCGGGGAAACTATGGCTACACCTTC	CSVDRRGNYGYTF
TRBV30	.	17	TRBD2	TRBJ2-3	TGTGCCTGGAGCTATCGCGGGAGGGCCGTTTTATCAGATACGCAGTATTTT	CAWSYRGRAVLSDTQYF
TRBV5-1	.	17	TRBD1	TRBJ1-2	TGCGCCAGCAGCTTGGCACCAGGCTGGACAGGGGTCTATGGCTACACCTTC	CASSLAPGWTGVYGYTF
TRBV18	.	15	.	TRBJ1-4	TGTGCCAGCTCACCAGTGGGAACTACCCTTGAAAAACTGTTTTTT	CASSPVGTTLEKLFF
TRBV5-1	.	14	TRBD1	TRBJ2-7	TGCGCCAGCAGTACCGGGACAGGGGGGTACGAGCAGTACTTC	CASSTGTGGYEQYF
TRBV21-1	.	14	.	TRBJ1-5	TGTGCCAGCGCCTTCAGGAGGGGCAATCAGCCCCAGCATTTT	CASAFRRGNQPQHF
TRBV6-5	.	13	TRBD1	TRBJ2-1	TGTGCCAGCACCGGACAGGGGGGGGATGAGCAGTTCTTC	CASTGQGGDEQFF
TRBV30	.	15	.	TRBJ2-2	TGTGCCTGTTCCCGCGGTAGCGGGAACACCGGGGAGCTGTTTTTT	CACSRGSGNTGELFF
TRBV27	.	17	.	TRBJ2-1	TGTGCCAGCAGTCAGACTAGATTCCCCTTCCCTTACAATGAGCAGTTCTTC	CASSQTRFPFPYNEQFF
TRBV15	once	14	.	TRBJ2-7	TGTGCCACCAGCAGAGAGGTCCTGGATTACGAGCAGTACTTC	CATSREVLDYEQYF
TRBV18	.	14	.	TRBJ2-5	TGTGCCAGCTCGTTCTACGGGGCGTCGGAGACCCAGTACTTC	CASSFYGASETQYF
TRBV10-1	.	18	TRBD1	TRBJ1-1	TGCGCCAGCAGTAGAAACAGGGGAAACGTGCAGATGAACACTGAAGCTTTCTTT	CASSRNRGNVQMNTEAFF
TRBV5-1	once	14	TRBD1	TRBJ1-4	TGCGCCAGCAGCTTTCAGGGGGCGGCTGAAAAACTGTTTTTT	CASSFQGAAEKLFF
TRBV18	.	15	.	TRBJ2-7	TGTGCCAGCTCACCACCGGCGGGGCCTACCTACGAGCAGTACTTC	CASSPPAGPTYEQYF
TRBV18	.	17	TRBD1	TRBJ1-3	TGTGCCAGCTCACCCTGGACAGGGGCCATCTCTGGAAACACCATATATTTT	CASSPWTGAISGNTIYF
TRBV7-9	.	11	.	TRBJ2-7	TGTGCCAGCAGCTTTGAAGACGAGCAGTACTTC	CASSFEDEQYF
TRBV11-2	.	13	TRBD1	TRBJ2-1	TGTGCCAGCAGCCCGGACAGGGTCTATGAGCAGTTCTTC	CASSPDRVYEQFF
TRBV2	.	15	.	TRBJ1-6	TGTGCCAGCGCCGACCGGGCAGGGGATAATTCACCCCTCCACTTT	CASADRAGDNSPLHF
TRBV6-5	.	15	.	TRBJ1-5	TGTGCCAGCAGAAAACAGGGTGAGGGCAATCAGCCCCAGCATTTT	CASRKQGEGNQPQHF
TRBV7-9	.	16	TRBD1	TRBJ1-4	TGTGCCAGCAGCTTAGGACAGGGTGGAGTTAATGAAAAACTGTTTTTT	CASSLGQGGVNEKLFF
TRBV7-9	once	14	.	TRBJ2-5	TGTGCCAGCAGGACCCTAGGGGACCAAGAGACCCAGTACTTC	CASRTLGDQETQYF
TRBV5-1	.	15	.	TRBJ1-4	TGCGCCAGCAGCGGACAGAGAGCAACTAATGAAAAACTGTTTTTT	CASSGQRATNEKLFF
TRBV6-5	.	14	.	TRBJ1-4	TGTGCCAGCAGTTTCGGGCAGAGTAATGAAAAACTGTTTTTT	CASSFGQSNEKLFF
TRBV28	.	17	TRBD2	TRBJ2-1	TGTGCCACCAACGAACCCCCCCGGGGGGGCCCCTACAATGAGCAGTTCTTC	CATNEPPRGGPYNEQFF
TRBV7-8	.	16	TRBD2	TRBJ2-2	TGTGCCAGCAGCTTAAGGACTAGCAGTAACACCGGGGAGCTGTTTTTT	CASSLRTSSNTGELFF
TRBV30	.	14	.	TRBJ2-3	TGTGCCTGGGGCCCACCCCGTAACACAGATACGCAGTATTTT	CAWGPPRNTDTQYF
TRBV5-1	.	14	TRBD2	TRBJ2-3	TGCGCCAGCAGCTTGCAGCGGGGGACAGATACGCAGTATTTT	CASSLQRGTDTQYF
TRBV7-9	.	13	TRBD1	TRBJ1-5	TGTGCCAGCAGCTTACAGGGGGATCAGCCCCAGCATTTT	CASSLQGDQPQHF
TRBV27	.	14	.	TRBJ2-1	TGTGCCAGCCGTCCCTCAGGCCGGTACAATGAGCAGTTCTTC	CASRPSGRYNEQFF
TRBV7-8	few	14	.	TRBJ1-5	TGTGCCAGCAGCTTAGACACTAGCAATCAGCCCCAGCATTTT	CASSLDTSNQPQHF
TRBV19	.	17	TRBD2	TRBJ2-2	TGTGCCAGTACCTCCCCGGCACTAGCGGGATTATCCGGGGAGCTGTTTTTT	CASTSPALAGLSGELFF
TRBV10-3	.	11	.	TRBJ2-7	TGTGCCATCTGGTTAACCTACGAGCAGTACTTC	CAIWLTYEQYF
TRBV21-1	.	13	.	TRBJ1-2	TGTGCCAGCAGCAAAGACAGGGTAGGCGGCTACACCTTC	CASSKDRVGGYTF
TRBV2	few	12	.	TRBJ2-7	TGTGCCAGCAGGTCGGTGGCCTACGAGCAGTACTTC	CASRSVAYEQYF